These 14 T cell receptor beta chains were sequenced from one sample in a study of T cell responses to AZD1222 COVID-19 vaccine. Produced via immunoSEQ multiplex PCR; TCRdb's table is partial and in-frame only. This repertoire shows 110,000 or so clones, around 90% found once; its top ten account for 4% to 4.5%. Sequencing was performed on peripheral blood, taken 28 days after the second dose of the MenACWY control vaccine. These receptors originate from an adult who received the MenACWY meningococcal vaccine as a control.

The genes are TRBV6-4 and TRBJ1-1; 8 bases align to TRBD1. J gave up 5 bases and V 5 bases, and 7 bases lay outside the gene matches. CDR1 and CDR2 from the germline V gene are MRHNA and SNTAGT. The CDR3 totals 14 residues. This chain's CDR3 is CASSLGQGNTEAFF. The CDR3 region has the DNA TGTGCCAGCAGTCTAGGACAGGGAAATACTGAAGCTTTCTTT.

The chain uses TRBV11-2 and TRBJ2-7; D gene ambiguous. The CDR3 extends over 17 amino acids. V shed 0 bases and J shed 3 bases, with 18 bases lying between them. The germline V gene has CDR1 SGHAT and CDR2 FQNNGV. CDR3 sequence (DNA): TGTGCCAGCAGCTTAGAGGGCGTGGCAGGCGACCACTACGAGCAGTACGTC. Amino acid sequence: CASSLEGVAGDHYEQYV.

The chain couples TRBV15 to TRBJ1-1, with D perhaps TRBD1 (6 bases). Germline V gene sequence: CDR1 LNHNV, CDR2 YYDKDF (reference sequence). V shed 5 bases and J shed 2 bases, with 15 bases lying between them. The CDR3 has 15 amino acids. The DNA for the CDR3 is TGTGCCACCAGCGGAGTATGGGGGCCCAACACTGAAGCTTTCTTT. Protein sequence: CATSGVWGPNTEAFF.

CDR3: CASSELDRDGTDTQYF. CDR3 sequence (DNA): TGTGCCAGCAGTGAATTGGACAGGGACGGCACAGATACGCAGTATTTT. The chain uses TRBV2 and TRBJ2-3; TRBD1 matches at 8 bases. This CDR3 comprises 16 residues. Germline trimming cut 2 bases from V and 1 base from J; bases unmatched to any gene: 5. CDR1 and CDR2 (germline): SNHLY, FYNNEI.

CDR3 amino acids: CASSLAAADSYNEQFF. CDR3 sequence (DNA): TGTGCCAGCAGCTTGGCGGCAGCTGACTCCTACAATGAGCAGTTCTTC. The chain links TRBV5-5 to TRBJ2-1; D ambiguous. This CDR3 is built from 16 residues. Germline V gene data show CDR1 as SGHKS and CDR2 as YYEKEE (reference sequence). Trimming took 0 bases from V and 0 from J, leaving 10 bases between them.

This clone was detected only a few times. The chain employs TRBV6-5 and TRBJ1-5; 7 nucleotides align to TRBD1. Trimming took 6 bases from V and 6 from J; bases not matched to a gene: 5. The CDR3 consists of 13 residues. CDR1 and CDR2 (germline): MNHEY, SVGAGI. CDR3 coding DNA: TGTGCCAGCAGCGAGACAGGGAGTCAGCCCCAGCATTTT. Its translation is CASSETGSQPQHF.

This clone was seen a handful of times. V and J are TRBV30 and TRBJ2-1; D may be TRBD1 or TRBD2 (5 bases each). Germline V lookup: CDR1 GTSNPN, CDR2 SVGIG (reference sequence). With 5 bases removed from V and 10 bases from J, the gap between germline ends came to 21 bases. This CDR3 has 14 amino acids. This CDR3 reads CAWSPGRGILEQFF. The CDR3 coding sequence is TGTGCCTGGTCTCCGGGACGGGGTATTTTGGAGCAGTTCTTC.

This CDR3 is CASSPGLAGVEQYF. The CDR3 DNA is TGTGCCAGCAGTCCGGGACTAGCGGGAGTCGAGCAGTACTTC. This chain joins TRBV27 and TRBJ2-7; 14 nucleotides align to TRBD2. CDR3 length equals 14 residues. Germline V gene data show CDR1 as MNHEY and CDR2 as SMNVEV (reference sequence). Germline trimming cut 5 bases from V and 6 bases from J; bases unmatched to any gene: 3.

The rearrangement links TRBV5-5 to TRBJ2-3; 10 positions agree with TRBD2. Looked up from germline, CDR1 is SGHKS and CDR2 is YYEKEE (reference sequence). This CDR3 is built from 16 residues. The V gene end was trimmed by 2 bases and the J gene end by 2 bases; junction bases not matched to a gene: 5. The CDR3 region is CASSFLAGAITDTQYF. In DNA form, the CDR3 reads TGTGCCAGCAGCTTTCTAGCGGGGGCCATCACAGATACGCAGTATTTT.

The chain is built from TRBV5-6 and TRBJ2-2; 8 bases align to TRBD1. The CDR3 extends over 14 amino acids. The V segment lost 4 bases and the J segment 4 bases; nucleotides outside the gene matches: 3. CDR1 is SGHDT and CDR2 is YYEEEE in the germline V gene. The CDR3 region has the DNA TGTGCCAGCAGCCGGACAGGGAGCACCGGGGAGCTGTTTTTT. Its translation: CASSRTGSTGELFF.

This chain connects TRBV5-6 to TRBJ2-3; D is perhaps TRBD1 or TRBD2 (5 bases each). The germline V and J ends were trimmed by 4 bases and 3 bases, with 15 bases remaining between them. Germline CDR1 and CDR2: SGHDT and YYEEEE. The CDR3 sequence is 15 residues long. The CDR3 reads CASSRDGGGTDTQYF. CDR3 nucleotides: TGTGCCAGCAGCCGGGACGGTGGAGGTACAGATACGCAGTATTTT.

This clone has just one count. The V gene is TRBV4-2, the J gene TRBJ2-7; D remains unclear. This CDR3 has 15 residues. Trimming removed 4 bases from V and 5 bases from J, with 18 bases in between. Germline V gene sequence: CDR1 LGHNA, CDR2 YNFKEQ. The DNA of the CDR3 is TGTGCCAGCAGCCCCACTTTAGAGGTTAAGAACGAGCAGTACTTC. Residues: CASSPTLEVKNEQYF.

The CDR3 nucleotides read TGCGCCAGCAGCCAGCAAGCGGGGGGGCATTCCGATGAGCAGTTCTTC. Translated, it gives CASSQQAGGHSDEQFF. The rearrangement uses TRBV4-3 and TRBJ2-1; 10 bases map to TRBD2. CDR3 size: 16 residues. Looked up from germline, CDR1 is LGHNA and CDR2 is YSLEER. V shed 3 bases and J 8 bases; nucleotides not matched to a gene: 10.

The genes are TRBV6-5 and TRBJ1-4, with a possible D match to TRBD1 (5 bases). The CDR3 is 14 amino acids. V was cut by 0 bases and J by 10 bases, with 12 bases left in between. In germline, CDR1 is MNHEY, CDR2 SVGAGI. The CDR3 sequence is CASSYSGGRGKLFF. DNA of the CDR3: TGTGCCAGCAGTTACTCGGGGGGACGCGGAAAACTGTTTTTT.